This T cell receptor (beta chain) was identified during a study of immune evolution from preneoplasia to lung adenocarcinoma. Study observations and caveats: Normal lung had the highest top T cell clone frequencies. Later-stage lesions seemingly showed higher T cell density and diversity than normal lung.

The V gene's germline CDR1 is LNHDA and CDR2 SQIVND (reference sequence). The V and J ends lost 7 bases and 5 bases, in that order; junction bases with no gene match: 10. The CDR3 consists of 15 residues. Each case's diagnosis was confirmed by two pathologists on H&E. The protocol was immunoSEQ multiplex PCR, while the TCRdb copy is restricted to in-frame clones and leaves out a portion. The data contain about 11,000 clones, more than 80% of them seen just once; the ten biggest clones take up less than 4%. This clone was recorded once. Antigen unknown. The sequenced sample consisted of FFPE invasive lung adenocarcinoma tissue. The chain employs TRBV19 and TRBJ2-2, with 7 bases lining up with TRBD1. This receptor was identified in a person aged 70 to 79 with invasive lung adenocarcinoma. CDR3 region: CASTQTGKRTGELFF. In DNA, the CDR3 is TGTGCCAGTACCCAGACAGGGAAGCGTACCGGGGAGCTGTTTTTT. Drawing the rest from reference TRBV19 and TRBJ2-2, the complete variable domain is DGGITQSPKYLFRKEGQNVTLSCEQNLNHDAMYWYRQDPGQGLRLIYYSQIVNDFQKGDIAEGYSVSREKKESFPLTVTSAQKNPTAFYLCASTQTGKRTGELFFGEGSRLTVL.